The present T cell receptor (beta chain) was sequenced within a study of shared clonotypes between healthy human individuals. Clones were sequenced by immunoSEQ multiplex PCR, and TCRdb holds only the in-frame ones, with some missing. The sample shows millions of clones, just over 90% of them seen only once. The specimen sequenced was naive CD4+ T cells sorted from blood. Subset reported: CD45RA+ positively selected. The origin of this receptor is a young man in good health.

The CDR3: CASSFSGSVGEQYF. CDR3 DNA sequence: TGTGCCAGCAGTTTCAGCGGGAGCGTGGGTGAGCAGTACTTC. The gene calls are TRBV2 and TRBJ2-7, with 8 nucleotides matching TRBD2. CDR3 length equals 14 residues. The trim removed 5 bases at V and 7 bases at J, leaving 10 bases unmatched. Germline V gene data show CDR1 as SNHLY and CDR2 as FYNNEI.